This is a list of T cell receptor beta chains from one sample in a study of cytomegalovirus exposure and HLA in healthy donors. Clones were sequenced by immunoSEQ multiplex PCR, and TCRdb holds only the in-frame ones, with some missing. The sample contains 150,000 to 200,000 clones, around two thirds of which appear only once. The sequenced material came from PBMCs. Source of these receptors: a young man in good health and CMV-seropositive. CDR3s include the opening cysteine and the closing phenylalanine or tryptophan. A D gene is named only where the DNA matches it firmly. Clone size appears in some rows only: once, few, many, or a class for an expanded clone.

TRBV30	TRBJ1-2	.	.	TGTGCCTGGAAGACCAGGGCAGTCTATGGCTACACCTTC	CAWKTRAVYGYTF
TRBV28	TRBJ2-3	.	TRBD2	TGTGCCAGCAGTTCACTGGGGACTAGCGGGAGATCATCGACAGATACGCAGTATTTT	CASSSLGTSGRSSTDTQYF
TRBV10-3	TRBJ1-1	.	TRBD1	TGTGCCATCAGCTCACAGGGGATGAACACTGAAGCTTTCTTT	CAISSQGMNTEAFF
TRBV6-5	TRBJ2-5	.	.	TGTGCCAGCAGTTACTCGACCCTAGCGATGGAGACCCAGTACTTC	CASSYSTLAMETQYF
TRBV11-2	TRBJ1-4	.	TRBD1	TGTGCCAGCAGCCCCATGGGGACAGGGAAAGAAAAACTGTTTTTT	CASSPMGTGKEKLFF
TRBV7-2	TRBJ1-1	.	.	TGTGCCAGCAGCTTAGCGCGGGCAGAAATGAACACTGAAGCTTTCTTT	CASSLARAEMNTEAFF
TRBV11-3	TRBJ1-2	.	.	TGTGCCAGCAGTTCCTCGGGCCCGGGACAAGGCCTCATCCGCACCTTC	CASSSSGPGQGLIRTF
TRBV27	TRBJ1-5	.	.	TGTGCCAGCAGTTTAACAGGGATATCCAATCAGCCCCAGCATTTT	CASSLTGISNQPQHF
TRBV4-2	TRBJ1-3	.	TRBD1	TGTGCCAGCAGCCCCCTGGGACAGGGGGCGATTGGAGTCTCTGGAAACACCATATATTTT	CASSPLGQGAIGVSGNTIYF
TRBV5-6	TRBJ2-7	few	TRBD1	TGTGCCAGCAGCTTTGACAGGGCTCTGTACGAGCAGTACTTC	CASSFDRALYEQYF
TRBV6-1	TRBJ1-2	few	.	TGTGCCAGCAGTCAGACAGCCACCTACACCTTC	CASSQTATYTF